This T cell receptor (beta chain) was obtained from a study of blood T cell repertoires in COVID-19. Study as a whole: The origin of the acute and convalescent COVID-19 samples was the United States, Italy and Spain.

Germline-derived CDR1 and CDR2 are SGHRS and YFSETQ. The CDR3 is made up of 16 amino acids. Germline trimming cut 4 bases from V and 8 bases from J; bases unmatched to any gene: 8. Source study methods: For nucleated cells, counts were estimated from reference gene primer amplification. The assay was immunoSEQ multiplex PCR, and TCRdb's table has in-frame clones only and misses some. V, J and clone size are those of that table, while D and trimming were read from the DNA. Among roughly 250,000 clones listed, 81% were seen once. The chain has TRBV5-1 and TRBJ2-2, with 13 bases lining up with TRBD2. This clonotype was obtained from an older woman with active or convalescent COVID-19. Sequencing was done on a sample of peripheral blood. In DNA, the CDR3 is TGCGCCAGCAGCCTTGGGACTAGCGGGGTTCAGGGGGAGCTGTTTTTT. It specifies CASSLGTSGVQGELFF. Drawing the rest from reference TRBV5-1 and TRBJ2-2, the complete variable domain is KAGVTQTPRYLIKTRGQQVTLSCSPISGHRSVSWYQQTPGQGLQFLFEYFSETQRNKGNFPGRFSGRQFSNSRSEMNVSTLELGDSALYLCASSLGTSGVQGELFFGEGSRLTVL.